This T cell receptor (beta chain) was found in a study of shared clonotypes between healthy human individuals. Trimming took 7 bases from V and 2 from J; bases not matched to a gene: 9. The CDR3 is made up of 15 amino acids. Germline CDR1 reads SGHNT; CDR2 reads YYREEE (reference sequence). Profiling relied on immunoSEQ multiplex PCR, and the TCRdb table lists in-frame clones only, not all of them. The sample yields over a million clones, 95% to 99% seen once. The chain combines TRBV5-4 with TRBJ1-2; TRBD1 aligns across 9 bases. This TCR was sampled from a man younger than 40 in good health. Sequenced input: naive CD4+ T cells sorted from blood. This sample's subset: CD45RA+ positively selected. In nucleotides, the CDR3 is TGTGCCAGCGGAGCCGGGACAGGGTCCAACTATGGCTACACCTTC. Translated: CASGAGTGSNYGYTF.